The 30 T cell receptor beta chains below all came from one sample that was sequenced in a study of shared clonotypes between healthy human individuals. Naivety among CD8 cells was defined by CD45RO negativity and positive CCR7 selection, thereby excluding terminally differentiated effector memory CD45RA+ cells. Using immunoSEQ multiplex PCR, the repertoire was profiled, and TCRdb retains in-frame clones only, with some absent. The sample yields around 1.9 million clones, approximately 94% seen once. Sequencing used naive CD8+ T cells from PBMCs. The origin of the receptors is a young man in good health. Some clones in this sample may be carry-over from other donors' samples.

The chain couples TRBV7-3 to TRBJ1-5; a possible D gene is TRBD1 (6 bases). V gave up 3 bases and J gave up 4 bases, with 19 bases separating them. The CDR3 spans 17 residues. The germline V gene has CDR1 SGHTA and CDR2 FQGTGA. CDR3 in amino acids: CASSFGGAQISNQPQHF. The CDR3 nucleotides are TGTGCCAGCAGCTTCGGGGGGGCGCAGATAAGTAATCAGCCCCAGCATTTT.

The V gene is TRBV5-1, the J gene TRBJ1-4; TRBD1 aligns across 7 bases. This CDR3 is 14 amino acids long. From germline, CDR1 is SGHRS and CDR2 YFSETQ. The V and J ends lost 3 bases and 6 bases, in that order; junction bases with no gene match: 5. The CDR3, as DNA: TGCGCCAGCAGCTGGGCAGGGGGAGATGAAAAACTGTTTTTT. Residues: CASSWAGGDEKLFF.

This chain connects TRBV6-4 to TRBJ2-1, with D unresolved. The CDR3 is made up of 16 amino acids. The germline CDR1 and CDR2 sequences are MRHNA and SNTAGT. V lost 3 bases to trimming and J lost 0 bases, with 12 bases between them. Here the CDR3 DNA reads TGTGCCAGCAGTGAGGTTTGGGCGAACTCCTACAATGAGCAGTTCTTC. It yields the protein CASSEVWANSYNEQFF.

This clone was counted a few times. The J gene is TRBJ1-1, the V gene TRBV27, with a weak D call TRBD1 (6 bases). Germline V CDR1 and CDR2: MNHEY, SMNVEV (reference sequence). V was shortened by 5 bases and J by 4 bases, with 14 bases between the two germline ends. The CDR3 has 14 amino acids. The CDR3 DNA is TGTGCCAGCAGTCCCCGTGGACAGCTCACTGAAGCTTTCTTT. It specifies CASSPRGQLTEAFF.

J is TRBJ2-1 and V is TRBV2; 10 nucleotides align to TRBD2. Germline V gene data show CDR1 as SNHLY and CDR2 as FYNNEI. Trimming removed 3 bases from V and 5 bases from J; junction bases left unmatched: 7. The CDR3 has 16 residues. CDR3 residues: CASSDEREGRHNEQFF. CDR3 nucleotide sequence: TGTGCCAGCAGTGATGAGCGGGAGGGCCGTCACAATGAGCAGTTCTTC.

The chain has TRBV30 and TRBJ2-5, with D unclear. Germline-derived CDR1 and CDR2 are GTSNPN and SVGIG (reference sequence). The CDR3 length is 16 residues. The V end was cut by 0 bases, the J end by 4 bases, with 18 bases between. CDR3 residues: CAWSVGVSVNSETQYF. As DNA, the CDR3 is TGTGCCTGGAGTGTAGGAGTCAGCGTGAATTCAGAGACCCAGTACTTC.

The chain recombines TRBV7-9 with TRBJ1-1, with a possible D match to TRBD1 (5 bases). This CDR3 has 15 residues. Germline V gives CDR1 SEHNR, CDR2 FQNEAQ (reference sequence). The V gene lost 1 base and the J gene lost 5 bases, with 14 bases spanning the gap. Here the CDR3 reads CASSLVGGAGTEAFF. The CDR3 DNA reads TGTGCCAGCAGCTTAGTTGGGGGAGCGGGGACTGAAGCTTTCTTT. The full variable domain, completed using reference TRBV7-9 and TRBJ1-1, is DTGVSQNPRHKITKRGQNVTFRCDPISEHNRLYWYRQTLGQGPEFLTYFQNEAQLEKSRLLSDRFSAERPKGSFSTLEIQRTEQGDSAMYLCASSLVGGAGTEAFFGQGTRLTVV.

The chain links TRBV5-1 to TRBJ2-3; TRBD1 aligns across 9 bases. Per germline, CDR1 SGHRS and CDR2 YFSETQ. This CDR3 comprises 17 residues. The V segment lost 0 bases and the J segment 4 bases; nucleotides outside the gene matches: 9. In nucleotides, the CDR3 is TGCGCCAGCAGCTTGGACCCTCGACAGGGGGAGTCAGATACGCAGTATTTT. Amino acids: CASSLDPRQGESDTQYF.

This clone has just one count. The chain employs TRBV11-2 and TRBJ2-1; no definite D call. The length of the CDR3 is 13 residues. Trimming took 2 bases from V and 7 from J, leaving 9 bases between them. Looked up from germline, CDR1 is SGHAT and CDR2 is FQNNGV. CDR3 sequence: CASSLISLNEQFF. The CDR3 DNA reads as TGTGCCAGCAGCTTAATTAGTTTGAATGAGCAGTTCTTC.

The chain employs TRBV7-9 and TRBJ2-5; 9 bases are a match to TRBD1. The last part of the DNA fits TRBJ2-7 better; the J call may be wrong. In germline, CDR1 is SEHNR, CDR2 FQNEAQ (reference sequence). This CDR3 spans 12 amino acids. This CDR3 is CASSTGGSEQYF. The CDR3 DNA reads TGTGCCAGCAGCACAGGGGGCTCCGAGCAGTACTTC.

As for this clone: Other DNA sequences of this sample code for an identical CDR3. The J gene is TRBJ2-7, the V gene TRBV11-2; no clear D gene. Trimming took off 1 base at V and 0 bases at J, with 4 bases between the two ends. Germline V gene data show CDR1 as SGHAT and CDR2 as FQNNGV. The CDR3 extends over 13 amino acids. The CDR3 loop is CASSLGPSYEQYF. The CDR3 nucleotides read TGTGCCAGCAGCTTAGGACCCTCCTACGAGCAGTACTTC.

This clone turned up a few times. Other DNA sequences in this sample translate to the same CDR3. The chain joins TRBV7-9 to TRBJ2-7; 7 bases fit TRBD1. This CDR3 region has 12 residues. Losses at the gene ends were 8 bases for V and 5 bases for J; bases not matched to a gene: 6. Germline V gives CDR1 SEHNR, CDR2 FQNEAQ (reference sequence). CDR3 in amino acids: CASGPGGHEQYF. CDR3 sequence (DNA): TGTGCCAGCGGGCCAGGGGGACACGAGCAGTACTTC.

The chain links TRBV15 to TRBJ2-1, with 9 bases that match TRBD2. There are 18 residues in the CDR3. The V and J ends lost 1 base and 6 bases, in that order; junction bases with no gene match: 13. Germline CDR1 LNHNV, CDR2 YYDKDF (reference sequence). The CDR3 DNA reads TGTGCCACCAGCAGAGCCAGACTAGCGGCCGTTTATGGCAATGAGCAGTTCTTC. It translates to CATSRARLAAVYGNEQFF.

As concerns this clone: Within the sample, other DNA sequences also encode this same CDR3. J is TRBJ1-5 and V is TRBV28, with no clear D. The CDR3 contains 14 residues. Germline CDR1 MDHEN, CDR2 SYDVKM. V lost 2 bases to trimming and J lost 0 bases, with 5 bases between them. CDR3 loop: CASSLRYSNQPQHF. CDR3 nucleotide sequence: TGTGCCAGCAGTTTAAGGTATAGCAATCAGCCCCAGCATTTT.

This clone was seen just once. The chain recombines TRBV29-1 with TRBJ1-2; D uncertain. The CDR3 has 14 residues. The germline gives CDR1 SQVTM, CDR2 ANQGSEA. Trimming took off 6 bases at V and 7 bases at J, with 21 bases between the two ends. CDR3 loop: CSVLLGGSLGGYTF. DNA of the CDR3: TGCAGCGTCCTTCTTGGAGGGTCTCTCGGTGGCTACACCTTC.

The rearrangement joins TRBV9 to TRBJ2-3; a possible D gene is TRBD1 (5 bases). The ends were cut back, 4 bases at V and 2 bases at J, with 17 bases in the middle. Germline V gene sequence: CDR1 SGDLS, CDR2 YYNGEE. The length of the CDR3 is 16 residues. The CDR3 loop reads CASSFTQGLPTDTQYF. The CDR3 DNA reads TGTGCCAGCAGCTTTACTCAGGGTCTTCCCACAGATACGCAGTATTTT.

This rearrangement joins TRBV6-5 to TRBJ2-2; D remains unclear. V gave up 0 bases and J gave up 6 bases, with 11 bases separating them. This CDR3 is 15 amino acids long. Germline CDR1 MNHEY, CDR2 SVGAGI. This CDR3 reads CASSYSRRAAGELFF. The CDR3 DNA follows: TGTGCCAGCAGTTACTCGAGAAGGGCGGCCGGGGAGCTGTTTTTT.

The genes are TRBV4-3 and TRBJ2-3; tentatively, D is TRBD2 (5 bases). CDR1 and CDR2 (germline): LGHNA, YSLEER. Trimming removed 0 bases at V and 2 bases at J, with 15 bases between. The CDR3 length is 17 residues. The CDR3 spells CASSQDLGGSLTDTQYF. Here the CDR3 DNA reads TGCGCCAGCAGCCAAGATTTGGGCGGGTCTCTCACAGATACGCAGTATTTT.

This clone occurred once. Other DNA sequences in the same sample also yield this CDR3. The chain combines TRBV27 with TRBJ2-7, with 9 bases identical to TRBD1. V gave up 3 bases and J gave up 4 bases; unmatched junction bases: 4. The length of the CDR3 is 14 residues. Germline V gene data show CDR1 as MNHEY and CDR2 as SMNVEV (reference sequence). The CDR3 sequence: CASSLPGQGYEQYF. CDR3 sequence (DNA): TGTGCCAGCAGTTTGCCCGGACAGGGGTACGAGCAGTACTTC.

On this clone itself: This may come from a read error, since a much larger clone is one base off. Other nucleotide sequences in the sample specify the same CDR3. The chain is built from TRBV7-9 and TRBJ1-1; maybe TRBD1 (5 bases). Germline V lookup: CDR1 SEHNR, CDR2 FQNEAQ (reference sequence). V lost 2 bases and J lost 5, with 6 bases in between. CDR3 length: 12 residues. DNA of the CDR3: TGTGCCAGCAGCTTACGGGGGACTGAAGCTTTCTTT. This sequence encodes CASSLRGTEAFF.

The V call is TRBV9, the J call TRBJ2-7; D is possibly TRBD1 (6 bases). Trimming removed 3 bases from V and 3 bases from J, with 10 bases in between. CDR1 and CDR2 (germline): SGDLS, YYNGEE. The CDR3 is 13 residues long. Here the CDR3 reads CASSGTGFYEQYF. CDR3 nucleotide sequence: TGTGCCAGCAGCGGTACAGGGTTCTACGAGCAGTACTTC.

The chain has TRBV6-1 and TRBJ2-1; TRBD1 might be the D (5 bases). V gave up 3 bases and J gave up 2 bases, with 11 bases separating them. The CDR3 runs to 15 residues. Germline CDR1 MNHNS, CDR2 SASEGT. The DNA of the CDR3 is TGTGCCAGCAGTGATTGGCAGGGCCCCTACAATGAGCAGTTCTTC. This translates into CASSDWQGPYNEQFF.

CDR3 bases: TGCACCAGCAGCCAAGTTTCGGGAGGGGTCCAGCGGGAGGGGGAGACCCAGTACTTC. Its protein is CTSSQVSGGVQREGETQYF. The V call is TRBV1, the J call TRBJ2-5; whether TRBD2, the table's D call, matches the DNA was not checked. TRBV1 is listed as a pseudogene. CDR3 length equals 19 residues.

About this clone: In the same sample, other DNA sequences code for this CDR3. The chain recombines TRBV9 with TRBJ2-7; TRBD1 or TRBD2 may be the D gene (5 bases each). The V end was cut by 0 bases, the J end by 4 bases, with 8 bases between. The CDR3 runs 13 residues. Germline V gene lookup returns CDR1 SGDLS and CDR2 YYNGEE. CDR3 amino acids: CASSVGGKYEQYF. Written as DNA, the CDR3 is TGTGCCAGCAGCGTAGGGGGGAAATACGAGCAGTACTTC.

This rearrangement joins TRBV6-6 to TRBJ1-5; D possibly corresponds to TRBD1 (6 bases). Germline values: CDR1 MNHNY, CDR2 SVGAGI (reference sequence). This CDR3 region has 15 residues. V was cut by 5 bases and J by 0 bases, with 11 bases left in between. The CDR3 bases are TGTGCCAGCAGTCTGACAGGTTATAGCAATCAGCCCCAGCATTTT. Its translation: CASSLTGYSNQPQHF.

Comments on this clone: Other DNA sequences in the same sample also yield this CDR3. The chain couples TRBV6-4 to TRBJ2-1; D remains ambiguous. From germline, CDR1 is MRHNA and CDR2 SNTAGT. The CDR3 is made up of 12 amino acids. Deletions cut 0 bases from V and 4 bases from J, with 1 base between. In nucleotides, the CDR3 is TGTGCCAGCAGTGACTCGTACAATGAGCAGTTCTTC. Its protein is CASSDSYNEQFF.

This chain links TRBV2 with TRBJ2-6; D is ambiguous. The CDR3 length is 14 residues. From germline, CDR1 is SNHLY and CDR2 FYNNEI. CDR3 bases: TGTGCTCATCACGAGAAGTCTGGGGCCAACGTCCTGACTTTC. Protein: CAHHEKSGANVLTF.

Points on this clone: The same CDR3 is also encoded by other DNA sequences in this sample. V gene TRBV6-5 combines with J gene TRBJ1-1; D call uncertain. V dropped 6 bases and J dropped 1 base, with 9 bases sitting between them. CDR1 and CDR2 from the germline V gene are MNHEY and SVGAGI. The CDR3 spans 13 residues. This CDR3 is CASSYRGNTEAFF. The CDR3 DNA reads TGTGCCAGCAGCTACAGAGGGAACACTGAAGCTTTCTTT.

The genes are TRBV4-1 and TRBJ2-7; D possibly corresponds to TRBD2 (6 bases). Between the trimmed V and J ends, which lost 2 bases and 2 bases, there was a span of 13 bases. This CDR3 region has 15 residues. Germline loops: CDR1 MGHRA, CDR2 YSYEKL. The CDR3 spells CASSQYGGEAYEQYF. The CDR3 bases are TGCGCCAGCAGCCAATACGGCGGGGAGGCCTACGAGCAGTACTTC.

This clone was counted between two and nine times. The J gene is TRBJ2-2, the V gene TRBV21-1; TRBD1, the table's D call, lacks a check against the DNA. TRBV21-1 is given as a pseudogene. The CDR3 extends over 17 amino acids. CDR3 DNA sequence: TGTGCCAGCAGCAAATGGAGGGGGCGAACGAACACCGGGGAGCTGTTTTTT. Translated: CASSKWRGRTNTGELFF.